Detailed here is one T cell receptor (beta chain). Antigen unknown. Assay used: immunoSEQ multiplex PCR; TCRdb lists only in-frame clones, some missing. The table includes some 140,000 clones, 70% to 90% detected once. Time point defined: baseline pretreatment blood. Treatment: 15 Gy SBRT to primary tumor, nephrectomy 4 weeks later. The data derive from a study of radiation and T cells in renal cell carcinoma. Findings and limits, study-wide: In blood, top tumor clones expanded by 2 weeks, shrinking by 4.

Trimming removed 5 bases from V and 2 bases from J, with 15 bases in between. Looked up from germline, CDR1 is LNHDA and CDR2 is SQIVND (reference sequence). This CDR3 has 15 amino acids. This receptor was identified in a woman in her forties or fifties with renal cell carcinoma. Source: blood, taken from a patient whose treatment included radiotherapy and nephrectomy. The J gene is TRBJ2-5, the V gene TRBV19; D is possibly TRBD1 or TRBD2 (6 bases each). The CDR3 DNA follows: TGTGCCAGTAGTGCGCGGGACACCCGACAAGAGACCCAGTACTTC. Translated: CASSARDTRQETQYF.